This T cell receptor beta chain stems from a study of cytomegalovirus exposure and HLA in healthy donors. PCR was performed using 60 Vbeta and 13 Jbeta primers. Sequenced by immunoSEQ multiplex PCR; TCRdb stores in-frame clones only, minus some. The repertoire holds 150,000 to 200,000 clones, with about 80% as singletons. This receptor was identified in a man in his late teens or twenties in good health and CMV-seronegative. Sequenced: PBMCs.

CDR3 sequence: CASSLDGQHTEAFF. DNA of the CDR3: TGTGCCAGCAGCTTGGACGGACAGCACACTGAAGCTTTCTTT. The chain has TRBV7-3 and TRBJ1-1, with D possibly being TRBD1 (6 bases). Germline CDR1 is SGHTA and CDR2 is FQGTGA. Between the trimmed V and J ends, which lost 3 bases and 3 bases, there was a span of 11 bases. This CDR3 is 14 amino acids long.